A selection of T cell receptor beta chains follows, all from one sample in a study of cytomegalovirus exposure and HLA in healthy donors. This table comes from immunoSEQ multiplex PCR, and its TCRdb copy is limited to in-frame clones, with some not included. The sample includes over 200,000 clones, around four fifths of them seen just once. Specimen: PBMCs. These receptors were obtained from a woman in her thirties or forties in good health and CMV-seronegative. The CDR3 runs from the conserved cysteine through the conserved F or W. A D gene is named only where the DNA matches it firmly. The size entry is marked missing in some rows and otherwise reads once, few, many or a size class.

d_gene	v_gene	j_gene	abundance	CDR3aa	CDR3nt
NA	TRBV14	TRBJ2-7	NA	CASSHLSKGGREQYF	TGTGCCAGCAGCCACCTTAGTAAAGGGGGACGCGAGCAGTACTTC
TRBD2	TRBV5-6	TRBJ2-5	once	CASSLNFLAGVQETQYF	TGTGCCAGCAGCTTAAATTTTCTAGCGGGGGTCCAAGAGACCCAGTACTTC
NA	TRBV6-1	TRBJ2-7	NA	CASSEGQTYEQYF	TGTGCCAGCAGTGAGGGGCAGACCTACGAGCAGTACTTC
TRBD1	TRBV10-3	TRBJ1-1	NA	CAISAGQGGTEAFF	TGTGCCATCAGTGCGGGACAGGGTGGCACTGAAGCTTTCTTT
TRBD1	TRBV2	TRBJ2-7	NA	CASRSGQGYEQYF	TGTGCCAGCAGGAGCGGACAGGGATACGAGCAGTACTTC
TRBD1	TRBV7-3	TRBJ2-5	few	CASSQLTGVETQYF	TGTGCCAGCAGCCAACTCACAGGGGTCGAGACCCAGTACTTC
NA	TRBV28	TRBJ1-4	few	CATERAREKLFF	TGTGCCACCGAGAGGGCGCGAGAAAAACTGTTTTTT
NA	TRBV14	TRBJ1-1	once	CASSGQGVYHTEAFF	TGTGCCAGCAGCGGGCAAGGGGTATATCACACTGAAGCTTTCTTT
NA	TRBV29-1	TRBJ2-6	NA	CSVEERDSGANVLTF	TGCAGCGTTGAAGAGAGGGACTCTGGGGCCAACGTCCTGACTTTC
NA	TRBV2	TRBJ1-2	NA	CASSGSGAYGYTF	TGTGCCAGCAGTGGATCAGGGGCCTATGGCTACACCTTC
NA	TRBV28	TRBJ2-1	NA	CASSPPSGTPSYNEQFF	TGTGCCAGCAGTCCCCCCTCCGGGACTCCTTCCTACAATGAGCAGTTCTTC
NA	TRBV5-1	TRBJ1-1	NA	CASSLSGTNTEAFF	TGCGCCAGCAGCTTGAGCGGCACGAACACTGAAGCTTTCTTT
NA	TRBV7-6	TRBJ2-5	NA	CASSRQVPETQYF	TGTGCCAGCAGCCGACAGGTCCCGGAGACCCAGTACTTC
NA	TRBV7-2	TRBJ2-2	NA	CASSLVAYTGELFF	TGTGCCAGCAGCTTAGTGGCCTACACCGGGGAGCTGTTTTTT
TRBD1	TRBV19	TRBJ1-1	few	CASSSGDRATEAFF	TGTGCCAGTAGTAGCGGGGACAGGGCCACTGAAGCTTTCTTT
NA	TRBV7-9	TRBJ1-5	once	CASSLWEGQPQHF	TGTGCCAGCAGCTTATGGGAGGGTCAGCCCCAGCATTTT
NA	TRBV19	TRBJ1-5	NA	CASSTGILKRVGNSNQPQHF	TGTGCCAGTAGTACCGGGATACTAAAGAGAGTCGGCAATAGCAATCAGCCCCAGCATTTT
TRBD1	TRBV19	TRBJ1-3	NA	CASSVQGAQGNTIYF	TGTGCCAGTAGTGTACAGGGGGCGCAGGGAAACACCATATATTTT
NA	TRBV10-3	TRBJ2-6	NA	CAISEQGAVGSGANVLTF	TGTGCCATCAGTGAACAGGGAGCTGTGGGGTCTGGGGCCAACGTCCTGACTTTC
NA	TRBV5-8	TRBJ2-7	NA	CASSLGDTTYEQYF	TGTGCCAGCAGCTTGGGGGACACGACCTACGAGCAGTACTTC
TRBD1	TRBV7-9	TRBJ1-6	NA	CASSEGQGMFYNSPLHF	TGTGCCAGCAGCGAAGGACAGGGGATGTTCTATAATTCACCCCTCCACTTT
NA	TRBV30	TRBJ1-1	few	CAWSVGVRNTEAFF	TGTGCCTGGAGTGTAGGAGTCAGGAACACTGAAGCTTTCTTT
NA	TRBV9	TRBJ2-7	NA	CASSPSSGSDRNEQYF	TGTGCCAGCAGCCCCTCCTCAGGTAGCGATAGGAACGAGCAGTACTTC
NA	TRBV7-2	TRBJ1-2	NA	CASSPILGNYGYTF	TGTGCCAGCAGCCCCATCCTGGGCAACTATGGCTACACCTTC
NA	TRBV19	TRBJ2-2	NA	CASSIVGGLVNTGELFF	TGTGCCAGTAGTATAGTCGGGGGTTTGGTGAACACCGGGGAGCTGTTTTTT
NA	TRBV7-9	TRBJ1-6	NA	CASSSQGGYSPLHF	TGTGCCAGCAGCTCCCAGGGAGGGTACTCACCCCTCCACTTT
NA	TRBV7-7	TRBJ2-5	NA	CASSLAAWETQYF	TGTGCTAGCAGCTTAGCGGCCTGGGAGACCCAGTACTTC
TRBD1	TRBV28	TRBJ1-2	NA	CASSEPGQGDGYTF	TGTGCCAGCAGCGAACCCGGACAGGGAGATGGCTACACCTTC
TRBD2	TRBV19	TRBJ2-1	NA	CASSRGGGNEQFF	TGTGCCAGTAGTCGCGGGGGAGGGAATGAGCAGTTCTTC
TRBD1	TRBV6-4	TRBJ1-2	NA	CASSDEGTGEYGYTF	TGTGCCAGCAGTGACGAGGGGACAGGGGAGTATGGCTACACCTTC
NA	TRBV7-2	TRBJ1-1	once	CASSLARAQPEAFF	TGTGCCAGCAGCTTAGCGCGGGCACAACCCGAAGCTTTCTTT
NA	TRBV2	TRBJ2-3	NA	CAVNTDTQYF	TGTGCCGTCAACACAGATACGCAGTATTTT
TRBD1	TRBV2	TRBJ1-4	NA	CAGNRDRTNEKLFF	TGTGCCGGAAACCGGGACAGGACTAATGAAAAACTGTTTTTT
TRBD1	TRBV5-1	TRBJ1-1	NA	CASSLRGQGSNTEAFF	TGCGCCAGCAGCTTGAGGGGACAGGGATCGAACACTGAAGCTTTCTTT
TRBD1	TRBV5-1	TRBJ1-1	NA	CASSESTGEAFF	TGCGCCAGCAGTGAGTCGACAGGGGAAGCTTTCTTT
TRBD1	TRBV6-1	TRBJ2-2	NA	CASSEKDRGFVGELFF	TGTGCCAGCAGCGAAAAGGACAGGGGATTTGTCGGGGAGCTGTTTTTT
NA	TRBV19	TRBJ1-5	NA	CASRDAGEGQPQHF	TGTGCCAGTAGGGACGCAGGGGAGGGCCAGCCCCAGCATTTT
NA	TRBV15	TRBJ2-2	NA	CATRIRGGTGELFF	TGTGCCACCAGGATAAGGGGAGGCACCGGGGAGCTGTTTTTT
NA	TRBV7-2	TRBJ2-2	NA	CASSQGGPGELFF	TGTGCCAGCAGCCAGGGGGGACCCGGGGAGCTGTTTTTT
TRBD1	TRBV9	TRBJ1-1	NA	CASSALPRTGRMNTEAFF	TGTGCCAGCAGCGCCCTTCCAAGGACAGGGAGAATGAACACTGAAGCTTTCTTT
NA	TRBV6-1	TRBJ2-4	NA	CASSLSFNIQYF	TGTGCCAGCAGCCTATCCTTTAACATTCAGTACTTC
NA	TRBV7-2	TRBJ2-1	NA	CASSLLTGSLPYNEQFF	TGTGCCAGCAGCTTGTTAACAGGGAGCCTGCCCTACAATGAGCAGTTCTTC
NA	TRBV28	TRBJ1-5	NA	CASSPGYNQPQHF	TGTGCCAGCAGCCCAGGGTACAATCAGCCCCAGCATTTT
NA	TRBV5-6	TRBJ2-1	NA	CASSWGGQGAGEQFF	TGTGCCAGCAGCTGGGGGGGGCAGGGGGCGGGTGAGCAGTTCTTC
NA	TRBV27	TRBJ1-1	NA	CASSPRGTNTEAFF	TGTGCCAGCAGTCCTAGGGGGACGAACACTGAAGCTTTCTTT
NA	TRBV7-2	TRBJ1-3	NA	CASSLVDRLSGNTIYF	TGTGCCAGCAGCTTAGTTGACAGACTCTCTGGAAACACCATATATTTT
NA	TRBV5-4	TRBJ2-2	NA	CASSLEAGNTGELFF	TGTGCCAGCAGCTTGGAGGCAGGAAACACCGGGGAGCTGTTTTTT
TRBD1	TRBV9	TRBJ2-5	once	CASSPRTGPGTQYF	TGTGCCAGCAGCCCCCGGACAGGTCCGGGGACCCAGTACTTC
NA	TRBV29-1	TRBJ1-1	NA	CSAWTEMNTEAFF	TGCAGCGCGTGGACAGAAATGAACACTGAAGCTTTCTTT
TRBD1	TRBV30	TRBJ1-3	NA	CAWRGRTGSGNTIYF	TGTGCCTGGAGGGGTAGGACAGGTTCTGGAAACACCATATATTTT
TRBD1	TRBV5-6	TRBJ1-5	NA	CASSFFRGNQPQHF	TGTGCCAGCAGCTTTTTCAGGGGGAATCAGCCCCAGCATTTT
NA	TRBV7-9	TRBJ1-1	once	CASSVDRWNTEAFF	TGTGCCAGCAGCGTGGACAGATGGAACACTGAAGCTTTCTTT
NA	TRBV7-9	TRBJ1-3	few	CASSSGYGDTIYF	TGTGCCAGCAGCTCCGGGTACGGGGACACCATATATTTT
TRBD1	TRBV2	TRBJ1-1	NA	CASSGRSRDRGPEAFF	TGTGCCAGCAGTGGAAGGTCCCGGGACAGGGGGCCTGAAGCTTTCTTT